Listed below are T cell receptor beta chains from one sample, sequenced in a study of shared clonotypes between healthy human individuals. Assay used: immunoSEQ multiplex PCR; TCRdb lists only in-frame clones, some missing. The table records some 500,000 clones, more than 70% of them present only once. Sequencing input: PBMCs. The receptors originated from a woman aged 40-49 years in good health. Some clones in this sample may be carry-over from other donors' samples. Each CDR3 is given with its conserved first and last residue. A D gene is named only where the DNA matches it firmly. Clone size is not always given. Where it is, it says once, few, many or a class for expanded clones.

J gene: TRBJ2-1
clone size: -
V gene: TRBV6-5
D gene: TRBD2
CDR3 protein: CASSTGTNHYNEQFF
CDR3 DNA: TGTGCCAGCAGCACCGGGACTAACCACTACAATGAGCAGTTCTTC

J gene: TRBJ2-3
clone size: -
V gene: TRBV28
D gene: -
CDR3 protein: CASSLDGITQYF
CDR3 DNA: TGTGCCAGCAGTTTGGATGGAATCACGCAGTATTTT

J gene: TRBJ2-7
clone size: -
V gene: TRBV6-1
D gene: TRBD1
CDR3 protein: CAGKYSGTGNEQYF
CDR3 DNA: TGTGCCGGAAAATATTCCGGGACAGGGAACGAGCAGTACTTC

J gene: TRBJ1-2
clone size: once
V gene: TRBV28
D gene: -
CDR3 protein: CASSPDSNYGYTF
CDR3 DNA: TGTGCCAGCAGCCCGGACAGCAACTATGGCTACACCTTC

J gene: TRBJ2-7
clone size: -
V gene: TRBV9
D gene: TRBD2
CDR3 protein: CASSPLAGAGEQYF
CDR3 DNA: TGTGCCAGCAGCCCACTAGCGGGTGCCGGCGAGCAGTACTTC

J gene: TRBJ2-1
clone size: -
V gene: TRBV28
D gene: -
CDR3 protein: CASSLSGTPGDEQFF
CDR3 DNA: TGTGCCAGCAGTTTATCCGGCACTCCCGGCGATGAGCAGTTCTTC

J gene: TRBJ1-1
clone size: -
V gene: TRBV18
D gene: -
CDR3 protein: CASSEGLGGETEAFF
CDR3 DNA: TGTGCCAGCTCGGAGGGTCTGGGGGGTGAAACTGAAGCTTTCTTT

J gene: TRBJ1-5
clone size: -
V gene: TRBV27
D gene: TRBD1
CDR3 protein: CASSLDRTGAPRIENQPQHF
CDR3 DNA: TGTGCCAGCAGTTTGGATAGGACAGGGGCCCCCCGGATAGAAAATCAGCCCCAGCATTTT

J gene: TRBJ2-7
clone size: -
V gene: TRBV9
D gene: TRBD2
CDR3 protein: CASSVASGSNYEQYF
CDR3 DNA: TGTGCCAGCAGCGTAGCCAGCGGGAGTAACTACGAGCAGTACTTC

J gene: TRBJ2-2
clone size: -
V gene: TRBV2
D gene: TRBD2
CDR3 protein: CASSVSGSDAGELFF
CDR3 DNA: TGTGCCAGCAGCGTGAGCGGGAGCGATGCCGGGGAGCTGTTTTTT

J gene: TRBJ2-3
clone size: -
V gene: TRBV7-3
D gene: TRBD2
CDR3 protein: CASSLRLAGDTQYF
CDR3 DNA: TGTGCCAGCAGCTTAAGACTAGCGGGAGATACGCAGTATTTT

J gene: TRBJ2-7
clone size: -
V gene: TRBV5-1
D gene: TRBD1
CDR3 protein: CASSFRDRSYEQYF
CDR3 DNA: TGCGCCAGCAGCTTCCGGGACAGAAGCTACGAGCAGTACTTC

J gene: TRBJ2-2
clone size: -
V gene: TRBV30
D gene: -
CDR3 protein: CAWSVRGYGELFF
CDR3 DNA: TGTGCCTGGAGTGTCAGGGGTTACGGGGAGCTGTTTTTT

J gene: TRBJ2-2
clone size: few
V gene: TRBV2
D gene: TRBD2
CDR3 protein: CASSRGAGELFF
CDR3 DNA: TGTGCCAGCAGTCGGGGGGCCGGGGAGCTGTTTTTT

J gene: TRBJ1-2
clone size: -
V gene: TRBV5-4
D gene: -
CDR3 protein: CASSSRVGAGFGYTF
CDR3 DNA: TGTGCCAGCAGCTCCCGCGTGGGGGCTGGTTTTGGCTACACCTTC

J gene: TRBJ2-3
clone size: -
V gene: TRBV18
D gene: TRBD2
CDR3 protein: CASSPGTSGLTDTQYF
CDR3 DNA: TGTGCCAGCTCACCGGGAACTAGCGGGCTCACAGATACGCAGTATTTT

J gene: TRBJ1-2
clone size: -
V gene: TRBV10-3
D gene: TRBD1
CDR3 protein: CAISEFTGGSGYGYTF
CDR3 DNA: TGTGCCATCAGTGAGTTCACAGGGGGCAGTGGCTATGGCTACACCTTC

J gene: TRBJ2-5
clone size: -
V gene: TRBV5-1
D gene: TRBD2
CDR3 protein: CASSPEWRLAGEGTQYF
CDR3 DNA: TGCGCCAGCAGCCCAGAGTGGAGACTAGCGGGAGAGGGGACCCAGTACTTC

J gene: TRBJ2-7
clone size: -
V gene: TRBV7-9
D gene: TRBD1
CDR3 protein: CASGRSGTGAYEQYF
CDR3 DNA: TGTGCCAGCGGCAGGTCCGGGACAGGGGCCTACGAGCAGTACTTC

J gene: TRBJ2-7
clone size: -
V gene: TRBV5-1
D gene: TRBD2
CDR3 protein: CASSATAGVSTYEQYF
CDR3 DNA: TGCGCCAGCAGCGCGACTGCGGGGGTGTCCACCTACGAGCAGTACTTC

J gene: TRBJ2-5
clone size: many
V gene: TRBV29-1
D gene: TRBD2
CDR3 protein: CSVGGLAGQETQYF
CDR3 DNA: TGCAGCGTTGGAGGACTAGCGGGACAAGAGACCCAGTACTTC

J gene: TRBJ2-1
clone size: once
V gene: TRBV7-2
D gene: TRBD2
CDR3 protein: CASSSKRGEQFF
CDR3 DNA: TGTGCCAGCAGCTCAAAGCGGGGTGAGCAGTTCTTC

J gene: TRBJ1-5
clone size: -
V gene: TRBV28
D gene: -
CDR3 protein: CASSFVGRVVWQPQHF
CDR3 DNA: TGTGCCAGCAGTTTCGTCGGCAGGGTGGTTTGGCAGCCCCAGCATTTT

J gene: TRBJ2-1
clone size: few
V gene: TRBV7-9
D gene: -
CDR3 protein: CASSFRRESYNEQFF
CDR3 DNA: TGTGCCAGCAGCTTCCGGCGGGAATCCTACAATGAGCAGTTCTTC

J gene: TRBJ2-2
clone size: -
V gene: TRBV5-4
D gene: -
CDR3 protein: CASSSKRKGNTGELFF
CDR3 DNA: TGTGCCAGCAGCTCCAAGCGGAAGGGGAACACCGGGGAGCTGTTTTTT

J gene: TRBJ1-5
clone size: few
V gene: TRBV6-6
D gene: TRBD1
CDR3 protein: CASTLQGDDQPQHF
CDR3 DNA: TGTGCCAGCACCCTACAGGGGGATGATCAGCCCCAGCATTTT

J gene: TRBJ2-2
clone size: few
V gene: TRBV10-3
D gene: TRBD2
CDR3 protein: CAISFSGTSGSGELFF
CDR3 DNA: TGTGCCATCAGTTTTTCCGGGACTAGCGGGAGCGGGGAGCTGTTTTTT

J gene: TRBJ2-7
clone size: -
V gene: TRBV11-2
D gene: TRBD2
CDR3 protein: CASSFGLAVSYEQYF
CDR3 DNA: TGTGCCAGCAGCTTCGGGCTAGCGGTTTCCTACGAGCAGTACTTC

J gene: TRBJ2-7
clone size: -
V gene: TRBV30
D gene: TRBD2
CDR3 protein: CAWVIGLAGSSSYEQYF
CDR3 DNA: TGTGCCTGGGTCATAGGACTAGCGGGGTCCAGCTCCTACGAGCAGTACTTC

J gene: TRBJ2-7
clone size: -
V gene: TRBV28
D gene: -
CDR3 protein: CASMPSLVYEQYF
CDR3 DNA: TGTGCCAGCATGCCCAGTTTGGTCTACGAGCAGTACTTC

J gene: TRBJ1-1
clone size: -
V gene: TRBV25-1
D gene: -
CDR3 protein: CASSGVMNTEAFF
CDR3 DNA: TGTGCCAGCAGTGGCGTTATGAACACTGAAGCTTTCTTT

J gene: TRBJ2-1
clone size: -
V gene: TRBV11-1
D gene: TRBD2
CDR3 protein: CASRVAGGYNEQFF
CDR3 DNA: TGTGCCAGCAGGGTAGCGGGAGGGTACAATGAGCAGTTCTTC

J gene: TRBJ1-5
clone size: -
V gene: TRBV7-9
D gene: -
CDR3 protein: CASSLGGDQPQHF
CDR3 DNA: TGTGCCAGCAGCTTAGGAGGGGATCAGCCCCAGCATTTT

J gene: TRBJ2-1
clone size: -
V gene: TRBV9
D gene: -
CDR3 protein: CASSVLTGALQGEQFF
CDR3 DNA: TGTGCCAGCAGCGTACTAACAGGAGCCCTCCAGGGTGAGCAGTTCTTC

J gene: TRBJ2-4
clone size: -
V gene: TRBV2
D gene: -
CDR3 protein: CASSEVWVAKNIQYF
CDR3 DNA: TGTGCCAGCAGTGAAGTTTGGGTAGCCAAAAACATTCAGTACTTC

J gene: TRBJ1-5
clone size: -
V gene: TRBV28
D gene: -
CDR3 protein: CASAVLNQPQHF
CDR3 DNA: TGTGCCAGCGCTGTCCTCAATCAGCCCCAGCATTTT

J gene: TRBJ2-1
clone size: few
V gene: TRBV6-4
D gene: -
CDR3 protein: CASSLRGSYNEQFF
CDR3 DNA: TGTGCCAGCAGTTTGAGGGGCTCCTACAATGAGCAGTTCTTC

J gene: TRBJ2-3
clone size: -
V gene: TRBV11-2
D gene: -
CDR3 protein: CASSLVLTDTQYF
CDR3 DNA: TGTGCCAGCAGCCTCGTTCTCACAGATACGCAGTATTTT

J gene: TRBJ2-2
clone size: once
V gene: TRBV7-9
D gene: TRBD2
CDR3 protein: CASSRGGSNTGELFF
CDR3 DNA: TGTGCCAGCAGCCGCGGGGGATCGAACACCGGGGAGCTGTTTTTT

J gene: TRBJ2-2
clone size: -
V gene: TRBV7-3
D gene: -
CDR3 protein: CASSFNAPGAGELFF
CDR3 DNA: TGTGCCAGCAGCTTTAACGCCCCGGGGGCCGGGGAGCTGTTTTTT

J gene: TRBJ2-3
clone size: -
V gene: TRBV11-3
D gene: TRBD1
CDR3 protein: CASSWGQSSTDTQYF
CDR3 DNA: TGTGCCAGCAGCTGGGGACAGAGCAGCACAGATACGCAGTATTTT

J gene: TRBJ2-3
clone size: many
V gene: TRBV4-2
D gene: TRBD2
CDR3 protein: CASSQELAGGTDTQYF
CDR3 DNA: TGTGCCAGCAGCCAAGAGTTAGCGGGTGGCACAGATACGCAGTATTTT

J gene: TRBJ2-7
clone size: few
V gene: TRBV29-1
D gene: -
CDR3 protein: CSVEDRGKQYF
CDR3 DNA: TGCAGCGTTGAAGATCGCGGGAAGCAGTACTTC

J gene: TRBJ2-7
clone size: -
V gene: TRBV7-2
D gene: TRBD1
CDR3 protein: CASSPRTGGYEQYF
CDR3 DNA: TGTGCCAGCAGCCCGAGGACAGGGGGCTACGAGCAGTACTTC

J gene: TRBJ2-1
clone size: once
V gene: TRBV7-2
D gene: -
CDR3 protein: CASSLNLANEQFF
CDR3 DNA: TGTGCCAGCAGCTTAAACTTAGCAAATGAGCAGTTCTTC

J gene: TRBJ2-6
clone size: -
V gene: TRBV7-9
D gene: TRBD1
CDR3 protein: CASSLIGRGLGGANVLTF
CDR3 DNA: TGTGCCAGCAGCTTAATAGGCAGGGGGCTCGGTGGGGCCAACGTCCTGACTTTC

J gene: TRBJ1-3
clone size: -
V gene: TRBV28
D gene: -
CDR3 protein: CASRLPGGSGNTIYF
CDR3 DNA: TGTGCCAGCAGATTGCCCGGGGGGTCTGGAAACACCATATATTTT

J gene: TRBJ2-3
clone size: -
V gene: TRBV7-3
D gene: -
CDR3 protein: CASSPTPAGTDTQYF
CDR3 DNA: TGTGCCAGCAGCCCCACCCCGGCGGGAACAGATACGCAGTATTTT

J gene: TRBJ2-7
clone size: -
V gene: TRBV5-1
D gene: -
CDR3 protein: CASSQSQGYEQYF
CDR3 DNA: TGCGCCAGCAGCCAGTCACAGGGCTACGAGCAGTACTTC

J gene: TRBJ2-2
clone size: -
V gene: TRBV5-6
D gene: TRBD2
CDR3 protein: CASSLAGGPATGELFF
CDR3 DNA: TGTGCCAGCAGCTTGGCGGGAGGGCCGGCCACCGGGGAGCTGTTTTTT

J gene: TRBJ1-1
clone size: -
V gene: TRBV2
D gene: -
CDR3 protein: CASSERSITEAFF
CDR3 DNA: TGTGCCAGCAGTGAAAGGAGTATCACTGAAGCTTTCTTT